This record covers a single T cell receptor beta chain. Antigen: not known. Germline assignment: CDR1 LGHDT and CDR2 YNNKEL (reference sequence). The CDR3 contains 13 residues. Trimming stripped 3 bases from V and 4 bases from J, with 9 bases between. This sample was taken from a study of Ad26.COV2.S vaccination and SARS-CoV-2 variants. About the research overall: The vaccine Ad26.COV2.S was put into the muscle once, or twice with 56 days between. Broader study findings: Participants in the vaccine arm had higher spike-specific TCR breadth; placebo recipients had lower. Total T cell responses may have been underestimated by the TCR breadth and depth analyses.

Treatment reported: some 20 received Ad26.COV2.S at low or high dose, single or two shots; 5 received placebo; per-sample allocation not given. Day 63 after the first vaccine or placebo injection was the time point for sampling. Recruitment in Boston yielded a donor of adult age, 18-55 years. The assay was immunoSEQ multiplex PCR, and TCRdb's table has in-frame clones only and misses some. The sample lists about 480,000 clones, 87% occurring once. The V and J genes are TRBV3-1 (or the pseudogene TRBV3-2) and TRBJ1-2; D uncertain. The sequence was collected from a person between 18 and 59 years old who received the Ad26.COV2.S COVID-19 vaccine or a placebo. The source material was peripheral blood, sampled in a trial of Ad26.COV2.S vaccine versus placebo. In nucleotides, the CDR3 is TGTGCCAGCAGCCAGTCCAGACTCTATGGCTACACCTTC. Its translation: CASSQSRLYGYTF.